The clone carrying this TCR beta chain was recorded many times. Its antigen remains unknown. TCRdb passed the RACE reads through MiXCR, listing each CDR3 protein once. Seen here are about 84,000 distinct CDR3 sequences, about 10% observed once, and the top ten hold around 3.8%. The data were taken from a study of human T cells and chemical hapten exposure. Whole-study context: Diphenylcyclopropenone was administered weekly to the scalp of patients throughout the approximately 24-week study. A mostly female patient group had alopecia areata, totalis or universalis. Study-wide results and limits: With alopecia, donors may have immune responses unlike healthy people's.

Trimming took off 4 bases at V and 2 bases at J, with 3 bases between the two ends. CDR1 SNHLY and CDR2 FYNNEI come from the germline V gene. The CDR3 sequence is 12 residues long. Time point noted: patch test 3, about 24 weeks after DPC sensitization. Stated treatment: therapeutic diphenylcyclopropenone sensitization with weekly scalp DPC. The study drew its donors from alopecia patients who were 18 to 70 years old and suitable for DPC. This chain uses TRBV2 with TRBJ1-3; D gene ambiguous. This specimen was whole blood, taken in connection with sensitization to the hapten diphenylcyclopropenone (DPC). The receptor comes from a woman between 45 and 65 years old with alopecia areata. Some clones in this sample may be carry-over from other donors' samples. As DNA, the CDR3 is TGTGCCAGCAGTGGGACTGGAAACACCATATATTTT. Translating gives CASSGTGNTIYF.